The present T cell receptor beta chain was sequenced within a study of cytomegalovirus exposure and HLA in healthy donors. Regarding the study as a whole: In an earlier analysis, most TCR beta V segments were productive about 87% or about 30% of the time.

This clone was picked up one time. Its antigen is unknown. In the PCR, 60 Vbeta and 13 Jbeta primers were used. TCRdb's table, derived via immunoSEQ multiplex PCR, lists solely in-frame clones and lacks some. The sample contains about 150,000 clones, 75% of which appear only once. Germline V gives CDR1 SQVTM, CDR2 ANQGSEA. The CDR3 extends over 12 amino acids. Unmatched junction bases numbered 13, after V lost 6 bases and J lost 11 bases. The chain uses TRBV29-1 and TRBJ2-7, with TRBD1 identical over 7 bases. The sequenced sample was PBMCs. This clonotype was sampled from a man younger than 30 in good health and CMV-seronegative. The CDR3 DNA is TGCAGCGTGGGGACAGCTGACGGTCTGGAGTACTTC. Encoded protein: CSVGTADGLEYF.